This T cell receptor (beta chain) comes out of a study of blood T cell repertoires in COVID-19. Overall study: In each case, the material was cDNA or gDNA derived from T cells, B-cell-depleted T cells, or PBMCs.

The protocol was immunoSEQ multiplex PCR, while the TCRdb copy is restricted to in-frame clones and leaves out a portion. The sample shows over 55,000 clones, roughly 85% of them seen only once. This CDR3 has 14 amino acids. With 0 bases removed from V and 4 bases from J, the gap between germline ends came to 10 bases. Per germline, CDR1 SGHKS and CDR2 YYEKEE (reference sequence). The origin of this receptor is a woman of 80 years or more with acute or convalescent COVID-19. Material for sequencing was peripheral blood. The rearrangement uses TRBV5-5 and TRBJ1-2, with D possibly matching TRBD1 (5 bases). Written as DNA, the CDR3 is TGTGCCAGCAGCTTGGAAGCGGGGCCCTATGGCTACACCTTC. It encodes CASSLEAGPYGYTF.